This T cell receptor (beta chain) was recorded in a study of shared clonotypes between healthy human individuals. At the level of the study: There were three CD4 naive, three CD4 memory, two CD8 naive and one CD8 memory plates per donor.

V lost 0 bases, J lost 5 bases, and 1 base stayed unmatched. Germline CDR1 reads SGDLS; CDR2 reads YYNGEE. The CDR3 totals 14 residues. Naive CD8 cells were CD45RO-negative, positively selected for CCR7, excluding terminally differentiated effector memory CD45RA+ cells. Study-wide results and caveats: Generation probabilities were higher for clonotypes shared across all four sorted-subset donors than for unshared ones.

Original processing methods: Filtering differed since immunoSEQ provided only junctions, with no quality scores. Some clones are missing from TCRdb's copy, which holds only in-frame ones; the method was immunoSEQ multiplex PCR. The D gene and trimming were derived from the DNA, and the V and J assignments and clone size from that table. The top ten clones hold over 1.5% of a sample with about 2.1 million clones, around 95% of them seen once. In regard to this clone: The antigen remains undetermined. In the same sample, other DNA sequences code for this CDR3.

The source of this sequence is a man aged 18 to 30 in good health. Some clones in this sample may be carry-over from other donors' samples. Sequencing used naive CD8+ T cells from PBMCs. The V call is TRBV9, the J call TRBJ1-2; 10 bases align to TRBD1. The CDR3 reads CASSVGDRGYGYTF. In DNA, the CDR3 is TGTGCCAGCAGCGTAGGGGACAGGGGTTATGGCTACACCTTC.